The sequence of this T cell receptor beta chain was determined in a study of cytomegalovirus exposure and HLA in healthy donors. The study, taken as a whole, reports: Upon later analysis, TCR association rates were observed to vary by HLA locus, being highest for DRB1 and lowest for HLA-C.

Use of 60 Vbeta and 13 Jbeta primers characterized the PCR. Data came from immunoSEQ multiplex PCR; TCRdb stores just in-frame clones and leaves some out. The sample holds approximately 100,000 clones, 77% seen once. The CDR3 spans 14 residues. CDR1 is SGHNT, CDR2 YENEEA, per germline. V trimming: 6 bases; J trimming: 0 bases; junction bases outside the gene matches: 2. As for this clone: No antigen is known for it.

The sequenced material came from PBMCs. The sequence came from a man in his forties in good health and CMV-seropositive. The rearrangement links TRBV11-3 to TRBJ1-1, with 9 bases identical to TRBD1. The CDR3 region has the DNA TGTGCCAGCAGTAGGGACAGGGTGAACACTGAAGCTTTCTTT. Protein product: CASSRDRVNTEAFF.